The clone carrying this T cell receptor (beta chain) was observed many times. Its antigen is not known. The data stem from a study of early T cells in non-severe SARS-CoV-2 infection. Study-wide background: From unsorted whole blood, bulk RNA was sequenced, and the chains remained unpaired.

Study results and caveats: VDJdb matching favored anti-spike CD8 responses, missing private and CD4 specificities.

The TCR library protocol attached unique molecular identifiers to the individual cDNA molecules. One entry per CDR3 protein, called by TCRdb with MiXCR from the 5' RACE reads. The table lists about 18,000 distinct CDR3 sequences, approximately 6.1% of them singletons. Source material: whole blood. The sequence was collected from an adult who was a healthcare worker with PCR-confirmed SARS-CoV-2 infection or an uninfected control (not recorded which).

The CDR3: CASSTLGQGRYNSPLHF. The CDR3 DNA sequence: TGTGCCAGCAGTACCCTGGGACAGGGTCGTTATAATTCACCCCTCCACTTT. The V call is TRBV28, the J call TRBJ1-6; 9 positions agree with TRBD1. The CDR3 loop spans 17 amino acids. Germline V gene data show CDR1 as MDHEN and CDR2 as SYDVKM. V shed 5 bases and J 4 bases; nucleotides not matched to a gene: 9.